The rows below give T cell receptor beta chains drawn from one sample of a study of blood T cell repertoires in COVID-19. Profiled with immunoSEQ multiplex PCR; TCRdb holds only in-frame clones, not every one. The sample yields approximately 100,000 clones, 71% seen once. Sequenced input: peripheral blood. The source is a human donor with acute or convalescent COVID-19. The donor label of this sample is uncertain. Both conserved end residues are part of each CDR3. The order of the fields is clone size, D gene, V gene, J gene, CDR3 DNA, CDR3 protein. A D gene is named only where the DNA matches it firmly. Some rows have no size entry. The others give once, few or many, or a class for an expanded clone.

clone size: NA
D gene: NA
V gene: TRBV3-1/TRBV3-2
J gene: TRBJ2-7
CDR3 DNA: TGTGCCAGCAGCCAAGATCGGGCCTACGAGCAGTACTTC
CDR3 protein: CASSQDRAYEQYF

clone size: NA
D gene: NA
V gene: TRBV20-1
J gene: TRBJ2-5
CDR3 DNA: TGCAGTGCTAGTTCCAGGGCCGGACAAGAGACCCAGTACTTC
CDR3 protein: CSASSRAGQETQYF

clone size: NA
D gene: NA
V gene: TRBV5-1
J gene: TRBJ2-3
CDR3 DNA: TGCGCCAGCAGCTTGGCCAGGGCCACAGATACGCAGTATTTT
CDR3 protein: CASSLARATDTQYF

clone size: medium-sized
D gene: TRBD1
V gene: TRBV28
J gene: TRBJ2-2
CDR3 DNA: TGTGCCAGCAGTCTGACCAAGGGACAGTCCGGGGAGCTGTTTTTT
CDR3 protein: CASSLTKGQSGELFF

clone size: NA
D gene: TRBD1
V gene: TRBV5-6
J gene: TRBJ1-2
CDR3 DNA: TGTGCCAGCAGCTTGGCTCTCGGGACAGGGGTCGAGGTTCTATATGGCTACACCTTC
CDR3 protein: CASSLALGTGVEVLYGYTF

clone size: NA
D gene: TRBD1
V gene: TRBV5-1
J gene: TRBJ1-1
CDR3 DNA: TGCGCCAGCAGCCCCGGGGACAGAGGAATGAACACTGAAGCTTTCTTT
CDR3 protein: CASSPGDRGMNTEAFF

clone size: NA
D gene: NA
V gene: TRBV2
J gene: TRBJ1-1
CDR3 DNA: TGTGCCAGCAGTGGGACAGACTACACTGAAGCTTTCTTT
CDR3 protein: CASSGTDYTEAFF

clone size: NA
D gene: NA
V gene: TRBV5-4
J gene: TRBJ1-1
CDR3 DNA: TGTGCCAGCAGCCCTGAGGTCGGGGGCACTGAAGCTTTCTTT
CDR3 protein: CASSPEVGGTEAFF

clone size: NA
D gene: NA
V gene: TRBV5-1
J gene: TRBJ2-5
CDR3 DNA: TGCGCCAGCAGCTTGGACAGGGCGGCGGAGACCCAGTACTTC
CDR3 protein: CASSLDRAAETQYF

clone size: NA
D gene: TRBD1
V gene: TRBV6-5
J gene: TRBJ1-1
CDR3 DNA: TGTGCCAGCAGTAGACAGGGGGAGGCTTTCTTT
CDR3 protein: CASSRQGEAFF

clone size: NA
D gene: TRBD1
V gene: TRBV11-2
J gene: TRBJ2-7
CDR3 DNA: TGTGCCAGCAGCCCGCGACAGGGGATTTACGAGCAGTACTTC
CDR3 protein: CASSPRQGIYEQYF

clone size: NA
D gene: TRBD1
V gene: TRBV24-1
J gene: TRBJ1-2
CDR3 DNA: TGTGCCACCAGCCACGCGGGACAGGCGACGGGCTACACCTTC
CDR3 protein: CATSHAGQATGYTF

clone size: NA
D gene: TRBD1
V gene: TRBV6-2/TRBV6-3
J gene: TRBJ2-3
CDR3 DNA: TGTGCCAGCAGCCCAGGGGGCGATACGCAGTATTTT
CDR3 protein: CASSPGGDTQYF

clone size: NA
D gene: TRBD1
V gene: TRBV4-2
J gene: TRBJ1-3
CDR3 DNA: TGTGCCAGCAGCCAAGATTGGGAGACAGGGGCCGACTCTGGAAACACCATATATTTT
CDR3 protein: CASSQDWETGADSGNTIYF

clone size: few
D gene: TRBD1
V gene: TRBV7-9
J gene: TRBJ1-2
CDR3 DNA: TGTGCCAGCAGCTTAGCTGGGGACAGCTATGGCTACACCTTC
CDR3 protein: CASSLAGDSYGYTF

clone size: NA
D gene: NA
V gene: TRBV9
J gene: TRBJ1-1
CDR3 DNA: TGTGCCACCGGACGGGGAGGAGGCACTGAAGCTTTCTTT
CDR3 protein: CATGRGGGTEAFF

clone size: NA
D gene: NA
V gene: TRBV6-5
J gene: TRBJ1-4
CDR3 DNA: TGTGCCAGCAGTTACTCCGGGAGGACTAATGAAAAACTGTTTTTT
CDR3 protein: CASSYSGRTNEKLFF

clone size: NA
D gene: NA
V gene: TRBV6-6
J gene: TRBJ2-1
CDR3 DNA: TGTGCCAGCAGTTACGTTGGGGGGGGCGGTTACAATGAGCAGTTCTTC
CDR3 protein: CASSYVGGGGYNEQFF

clone size: NA
D gene: NA
V gene: TRBV3-1/TRBV3-2
J gene: TRBJ2-7
CDR3 DNA: TGTGCCAGCAGCCGTAGTAGAGTCTACGAGCAGTACTTC
CDR3 protein: CASSRSRVYEQYF

clone size: NA
D gene: TRBD1
V gene: TRBV5-1
J gene: TRBJ1-2
CDR3 DNA: TGCGCCAGCAGCTTGGCGGGGGACAGGGGGATCTATGGCTACACCTTC
CDR3 protein: CASSLAGDRGIYGYTF

clone size: few
D gene: TRBD1
V gene: TRBV7-7
J gene: TRBJ1-3
CDR3 DNA: TGTGCCAGCAGCCCGGGACAGGGAGGGAGCACCATATATTTT
CDR3 protein: CASSPGQGGSTIYF

clone size: NA
D gene: NA
V gene: TRBV29-1
J gene: TRBJ1-2
CDR3 DNA: TGCAGCGTCACAACAGGGAACTATGGCTACACCTTC
CDR3 protein: CSVTTGNYGYTF

clone size: NA
D gene: NA
V gene: TRBV29-1
J gene: TRBJ1-2
CDR3 DNA: TGCAGCGTTAGGACAGTCCGCTATGGCTACACCTTC
CDR3 protein: CSVRTVRYGYTF

clone size: NA
D gene: TRBD1
V gene: TRBV18
J gene: TRBJ1-1
CDR3 DNA: TGTGCCAGCTCACCAATAACAGGGGCGAACACTGAAGCTTTCTTT
CDR3 protein: CASSPITGANTEAFF

clone size: NA
D gene: TRBD1
V gene: TRBV5-1
J gene: TRBJ1-3
CDR3 DNA: TGCGCCAGCAGCGCAGACAGGGCTGGAAACACCATATATTTT
CDR3 protein: CASSADRAGNTIYF

clone size: NA
D gene: NA
V gene: TRBV5-1
J gene: TRBJ1-1
CDR3 DNA: TGCGCCAGCAGCTTGGTCGCGGGAATGAACACTGAAGCTTTCTTT
CDR3 protein: CASSLVAGMNTEAFF

clone size: NA
D gene: NA
V gene: TRBV5-1
J gene: TRBJ2-3
CDR3 DNA: TGCGCCAGCAGCCCGACAGGTCCGAACACAGATACGCAGTATTTT
CDR3 protein: CASSPTGPNTDTQYF

clone size: NA
D gene: NA
V gene: TRBV7-6
J gene: TRBJ1-1
CDR3 DNA: TGTGCCAGCAGCCTAGGGGCGGGGAACACTGAAGCTTTCTTT
CDR3 protein: CASSLGAGNTEAFF

clone size: NA
D gene: NA
V gene: TRBV15
J gene: TRBJ1-2
CDR3 DNA: TGTGCCACCAGCAGAGATCGCAACTACTATGGCTACACCTTC
CDR3 protein: CATSRDRNYYGYTF

clone size: NA
D gene: NA
V gene: TRBV2
J gene: TRBJ1-5
CDR3 DNA: TGTGCCAGCAGTGATGCAGTGTATAGCAATCAGCCCCAGCATTTT
CDR3 protein: CASSDAVYSNQPQHF

clone size: NA
D gene: NA
V gene: TRBV7-2
J gene: TRBJ1-5
CDR3 DNA: TGTGCCAGCAGCAACACGGGACTGTATAGCAATCAGCCCCAGCATTTT
CDR3 protein: CASSNTGLYSNQPQHF

clone size: NA
D gene: TRBD1
V gene: TRBV29-1
J gene: TRBJ1-4
CDR3 DNA: TGCAGCGTTGATGGTGGACAGGGGCTTGAAAAACTGTTTTTT
CDR3 protein: CSVDGGQGLEKLFF

clone size: NA
D gene: NA
V gene: TRBV30
J gene: TRBJ1-1
CDR3 DNA: TGTGCCTGGAGTGCTCTGAGGAACACTGAAGCTTTCTTT
CDR3 protein: CAWSALRNTEAFF

clone size: NA
D gene: NA
V gene: TRBV30
J gene: TRBJ2-1
CDR3 DNA: TGTGCCTGGAGTCGTCGGGGTAGGGAGCAGTTCTTC
CDR3 protein: CAWSRRGREQFF

clone size: NA
D gene: TRBD1
V gene: TRBV11-3
J gene: TRBJ1-5
CDR3 DNA: TGTGCCAGCAGGTACTGGGACAGGGTCAGTCATCAGCCCCAGCATTTT
CDR3 protein: CASRYWDRVSHQPQHF

clone size: NA
D gene: NA
V gene: TRBV28
J gene: TRBJ1-2
CDR3 DNA: TGTGCCAGCAGTTTAGAGGCAGTTATATATGGCTACACCTTC
CDR3 protein: CASSLEAVIYGYTF

clone size: few
D gene: NA
V gene: TRBV19
J gene: TRBJ1-2
CDR3 DNA: TGTGCCAGTAGTACTATCACAGGTTCTCGTGGCTACACCTTC
CDR3 protein: CASSTITGSRGYTF